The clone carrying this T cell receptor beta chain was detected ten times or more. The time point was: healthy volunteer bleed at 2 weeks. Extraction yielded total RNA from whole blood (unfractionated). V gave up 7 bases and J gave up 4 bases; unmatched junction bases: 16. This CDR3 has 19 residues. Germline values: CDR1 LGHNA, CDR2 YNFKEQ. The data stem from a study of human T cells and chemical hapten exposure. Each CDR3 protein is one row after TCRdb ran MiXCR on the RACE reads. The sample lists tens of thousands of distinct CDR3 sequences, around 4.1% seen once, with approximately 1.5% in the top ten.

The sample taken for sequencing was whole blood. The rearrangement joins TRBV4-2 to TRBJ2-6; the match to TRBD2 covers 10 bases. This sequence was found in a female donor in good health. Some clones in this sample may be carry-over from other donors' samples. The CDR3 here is CASTFELLAGAKGANVLTF. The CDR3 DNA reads TGTGCCAGCACCTTTGAATTGCTAGCGGGGGCCAAAGGGGCCAACGTCCTGACTTTC.